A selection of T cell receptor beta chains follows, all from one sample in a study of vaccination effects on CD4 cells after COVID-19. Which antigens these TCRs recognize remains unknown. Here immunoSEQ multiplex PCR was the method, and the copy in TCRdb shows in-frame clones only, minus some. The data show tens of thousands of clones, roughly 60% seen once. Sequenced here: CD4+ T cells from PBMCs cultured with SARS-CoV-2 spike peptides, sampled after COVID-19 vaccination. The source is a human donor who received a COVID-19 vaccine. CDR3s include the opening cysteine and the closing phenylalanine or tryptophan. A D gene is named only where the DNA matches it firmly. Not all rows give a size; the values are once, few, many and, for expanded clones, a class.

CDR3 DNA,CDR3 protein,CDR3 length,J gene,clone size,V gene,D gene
TGCGCCAGCAGCCCCACGACAGGGAAGGGTGAAAAACTGTTTTTT,CASSPTTGKGEKLFF,15,TRBJ1-4,NA,TRBV4-1,TRBD1
TGTGCCAGCGAGAAAACAGAAAACACCATATATTTT,CASEKTENTIYF,12,TRBJ1-3,medium-sized,TRBV18,NA
TGTGCCAGCAGTTCAGGACAGGCCTATGGCTACACCTTC,CASSSGQAYGYTF,13,TRBJ1-2,few,TRBV6-5,TRBD1
TGCGCCAGCAGCTTGGCCTGGAGCGGGGGAATCAATGAGCAGTTCTTC,CASSLAWSGGINEQFF,16,TRBJ2-1,few,TRBV5-1,TRBD2
TGCGCCAGCCGTCCGGGCTTACAGGGGGGGTTGGAACCCTCGAACACTGAAGCTTTCTTT,CASRPGLQGGLEPSNTEAFF,20,TRBJ1-1,NA,TRBV5-1,TRBD1
TGTGCCAGCAGTGAACGGAGGTTGTCCTGGCACTTC,CASSERRLSWHF,12,TRBJ2-7,few,TRBV2,NA
TGTGCCTGGAGTGAGCTCCGAAGGGACACCGGGGAGCTGTTTTTT,CAWSELRRDTGELFF,15,TRBJ2-2,NA,TRBV30,NA
TGCGCCAGCAGTGTTTGGGGGGCTACGGATGAGCAGTTCTTC,CASSVWGATDEQFF,14,TRBJ2-1,once,TRBV10-1,NA
TGTGCCAGCAGCTTGAAGTCTAGCGGGAGACTAAGCGAGCAGTACTTC,CASSLKSSGRLSEQYF,16,TRBJ2-7,NA,TRBV5-4,TRBD2
TGTGCCAGCAGTCCTTGGACAGCCTCCTACGAGCAGTACTTC,CASSPWTASYEQYF,14,TRBJ2-7,once,TRBV27,NA
TGCGCCAGCAGCTTGGGGCAGAACTCCTACAATGAGCAGTTCTTC,CASSLGQNSYNEQFF,15,TRBJ2-1,NA,TRBV5-1,NA
TGTGCCAGCGAGGCAGGAGGTTCCTATAATTCACCCCTCCACTTT,CASEAGGSYNSPLHF,15,TRBJ1-6,NA,TRBV3-1/TRBV3-2,NA
TGTGCCAGTAGTATAGGGCAGGGTTCGCTTCCGGAGACCCAGTACTTC,CASSIGQGSLPETQYF,16,TRBJ2-5,NA,TRBV19,NA
TGTGCCAGCAGCCATCCAAGCGGGAGGGATTTCACCGGGGAGCTGTTTTTT,CASSHPSGRDFTGELFF,17,TRBJ2-2,NA,TRBV5-6,TRBD2
TGTGCCACCTCCCGGGACTATACATACGAGCAGTACTTC,CATSRDYTYEQYF,13,TRBJ2-7,few,TRBV15,TRBD2
TGTGCCAGCAGCGTAGATTCAACCGGGGAGCAGTACTTC,CASSVDSTGEQYF,13,TRBJ2-7,few,TRBV9,NA
TGCGCCAGCACTAGCGGGAGTAACTACGAGCAGTACTTC,CASTSGSNYEQYF,13,TRBJ2-7,NA,TRBV4-1,TRBD2
TGTGCCAGCAGCCCGGGAGTTTCCCCTGTCGAGCAGTACTTC,CASSPGVSPVEQYF,14,TRBJ2-7,NA,TRBV5-4,NA
TGTGCCAGCAGCCAAGTCACCCGCGAGCAGTACTTC,CASSQVTREQYF,12,TRBJ2-7,NA,TRBV3-1/TRBV3-2,NA
TGCGCCAGCAGTGGAACTGGGGGGCCGGGTCAGCCCCAGCATTTT,CASSGTGGPGQPQHF,15,TRBJ1-5,NA,TRBV10-2,NA
TGTGCCAGTAGGCAGGGGTACGGCACAGATACGCAGTATTTT,CASRQGYGTDTQYF,14,TRBJ2-3,NA,TRBV19,NA
TGTGCCAGCAGTCCGACACGGGGCGGGACAGATACGCAGTATTTT,CASSPTRGGTDTQYF,15,TRBJ2-3,NA,TRBV27,NA
TGTGCCAGCAGTAGGGTATCAGGGGCGAACACTGAAGCTTTCTTT,CASSRVSGANTEAFF,15,TRBJ1-1,few,TRBV6-6,NA
TGTGCCAGCAGCCCCACAACGCTGACTGAAGCTTTCTTT,CASSPTTLTEAFF,13,TRBJ1-1,few,TRBV5-4,NA
TGCGCCAGCAGCATGCTAGCGGATGGCAACTACGAGCAGTACTTC,CASSMLADGNYEQYF,15,TRBJ2-7,few,TRBV5-1,TRBD2
TGTGCCAGCAGCAAACGAGGTATCGGGACAGGGTCCCACGAGCAGTACTTC,CASSKRGIGTGSHEQYF,17,TRBJ2-7,NA,TRBV21-1,NA
TGCGCCAGCAGAGGGCCAGGATCGAACACTGAAGCTTTCTTT,CASRGPGSNTEAFF,14,TRBJ1-1,once,TRBV10-1,NA